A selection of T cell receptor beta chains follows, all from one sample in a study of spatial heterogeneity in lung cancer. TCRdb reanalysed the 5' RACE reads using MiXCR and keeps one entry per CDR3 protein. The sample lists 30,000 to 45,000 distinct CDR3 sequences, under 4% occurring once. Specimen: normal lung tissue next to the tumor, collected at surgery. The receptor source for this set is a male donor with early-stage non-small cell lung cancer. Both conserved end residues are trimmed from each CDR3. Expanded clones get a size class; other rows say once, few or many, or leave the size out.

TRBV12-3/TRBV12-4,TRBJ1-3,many,ASSLGSFGNTIY
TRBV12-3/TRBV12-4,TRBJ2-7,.,ASSFSFAGGLYEQY
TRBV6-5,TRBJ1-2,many,ASNHGGGYT
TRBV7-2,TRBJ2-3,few,ASSLDEDTQY
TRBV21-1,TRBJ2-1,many,ASSKTETRTARGNEQF
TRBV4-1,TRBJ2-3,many,ASSQDMGPSRGTDTQY
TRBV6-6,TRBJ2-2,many,ASSRSASGFPNTGELF
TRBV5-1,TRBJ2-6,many,ASSLLPNSGANVLT
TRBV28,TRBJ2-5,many,ASSGFKETQY
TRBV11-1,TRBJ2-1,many,ASSFGGARSNEQF
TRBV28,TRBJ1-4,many,ASHDRVNEKLF
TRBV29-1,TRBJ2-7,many,SVGGQGIEQY
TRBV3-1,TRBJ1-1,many,ASSHEERIEAF
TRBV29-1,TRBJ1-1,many,SVVRVDTEAF
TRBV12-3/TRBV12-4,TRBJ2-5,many,ASRGGVQETQY
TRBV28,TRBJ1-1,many,ASTALGGGTEAF
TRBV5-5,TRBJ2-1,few,ASSLINRAAEQF
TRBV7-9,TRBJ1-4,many,ASSLVGGATNEKLF
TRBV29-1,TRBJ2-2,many,SVKRDLVPGELF
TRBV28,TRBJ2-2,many,ASRTGTGGVWTGELF
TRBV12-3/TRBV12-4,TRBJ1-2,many,ASRPDRGLGGYT
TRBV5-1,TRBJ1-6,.,ASRRDSTYNSPLH
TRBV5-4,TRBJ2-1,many,ASSTNRLVKSNEQF
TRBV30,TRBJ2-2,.,AWSSGIGHTGELF
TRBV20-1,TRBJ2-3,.,SAPRGGMGDTQY